The 9 T cell receptor beta chains given below trace back to one sample, sequenced in a study of CD8+ T cells in alopecia areata. Sequencing templates came from extracted RNA that was reverse transcribed into cDNA. Sequenced by immunoSEQ multiplex PCR; TCRdb stores in-frame clones only, minus some. The data contain 10,000 to 15,000 clones, 55% to 80% of them singletons. The treatment: oral pan-JAK inhibitor, 5-10 mg twice daily. Alopecia areata patients provided lesional scalp punch biopsies and peripheral blood. The material sequenced was skin, taken at week 4, from a patient treated with tofacitinib. These receptor sequences come from a human donor with alopecia areata.

V and J are TRBV27 and TRBJ1-6; 9 nucleotides line up with TRBD1. The CDR3 covers 14 residues. Germline V gene lookup returns CDR1 MNHEY and CDR2 SMNVEV (reference sequence). V trimming: 3 bases; J trimming: 10 bases; junction bases outside the gene matches: 4. The CDR3 sequence: CASSLTGGDSPLHF. As DNA, the CDR3 is TGTGCCAGCAGTTTGACAGGGGGTGACTCACCCCTCCACTTT.

This clone was found a few times. The identical CDR3 is also encoded by other nucleotide sequences in the sample. The rearrangement links TRBV6-5 to TRBJ1-2, with D unresolved. The germline gives CDR1 MNHEY, CDR2 SVGAGI. The CDR3 runs to 14 residues. V dropped 5 bases and J dropped 2 bases, with 12 bases sitting between them. The CDR3 region is CASSEGSPNYGYTF. The CDR3 DNA reads TGTGCCAGCAGTGAAGGTTCACCCAACTATGGCTACACCTTC.

This clone was counted a single time. The chain has TRBV4-3 and TRBJ2-2, with TRBD2 identical over 9 bases. The germline V gene has CDR1 LGHNA and CDR2 YSLEER. The junction had 11 bases not matched to a gene; V was cut back by 0 bases and J by 6 bases. This CDR3 is 18 amino acids long. The CDR3 DNA reads TGCGCCAGCAGCCAAGATGTTGGGGCGGGGGGGCTAGCCGGGGAGCTGTTTTTT. This sequence encodes CASSQDVGAGGLAGELFF.

The rearrangement links TRBV7-8 to TRBJ2-2; TRBD1 matches 7 bases. V was clipped by 5 bases and J by 6 bases; unmatched bases: 6. Germline CDR1 SGHVS, CDR2 FQNEAQ. The CDR3 length is 14 residues. The DNA for the CDR3 is TGTGCCAGCAGCCCGGACAGGACGGCCGGGGAGCTGTTTTTT. It codes for CASSPDRTAGELFF.

The chain employs TRBV11-2 and TRBJ2-7; D is undetermined. There are 19 residues in the CDR3. Germline loops: CDR1 SGHAT, CDR2 FQNNGV. V was clipped by 1 base and J by 0 bases, with 22 bases between them. CDR3 DNA sequence: TGTGCCAGCAGCTTAGCCCCAGCAGGTCTTGCTACCCCCTCCTACGAGCAGTACTTC. This codes for CASSLAPAGLATPSYEQYF. Supplemented by reference TRBV11-2 and TRBJ2-7, the full variable domain reads EAGVAQSPRYKIIEKRQSVAFWCNPISGHATLYWYQQILGQGPKLLIQFQNNGVVDDSQLPKDRFSAERLKGVDSTLKIQPAKLEDSAVYLCASSLAPAGLATPSYEQYFGPGTRLTVT.

This clone has more than one count but fewer than ten. This rearrangement joins TRBV5-1 to TRBJ1-1, with unresolved D. The germline V and J ends were trimmed by 4 bases and 7 bases, with 17 bases remaining between them. The germline gives CDR1 SGHRS, CDR2 YFSETQ. The CDR3 covers 14 residues. CDR3 in DNA: TGCGCCAGCAGCACGTCCGGACTTCGGGGTGAAGCTTTCTTT. It encodes CASSTSGLRGEAFF.

The J gene is TRBJ1-1, the V gene TRBV4-2; 10 bases agree with TRBD1. This CDR3 is 15 amino acids long. Germline CDR1 and CDR2: LGHNA and YNFKEQ. Trimming took 4 bases from V and 5 from J; bases not matched to a gene: 7. The CDR3 nucleotides are TGTGCCAGCAGCCTTGCGGGACAGGGGACAACTGAAGCTTTCTTT. Residues: CASSLAGQGTTEAFF.

This rearrangement joins TRBV12-5 to TRBJ1-4; D is unresolved. The CDR3 loop spans 11 amino acids. The germline V gene has CDR1 LGHNT and CDR2 FRNRAP. V lost 6 bases and J lost 8, with 7 bases in between. The CDR3, as DNA: TGTGCTAGTGGCCAAGGGGAAAAACTGTTTTTT. Translation: CASGQGEKLFF.

This clone has a handful of counts. The rearrangement uses TRBV14 and TRBJ2-3; maybe TRBD2 (6 bases). The CDR3 loop spans 12 amino acids. The germline V and J ends were trimmed by 4 bases and 9 bases, with 11 bases remaining between them. Germline V lookup: CDR1 SGHDN, CDR2 FVKESK. The DNA for the CDR3 is TGTGCCAGCAGCCCCCGGGGGTGGACGCAGTATTTT. Translation gives CASSPRGWTQYF.